A single sample is the source of the 2 T cell receptor beta chains below, sequenced in a study of blood T cell repertoires in COVID-19 (dated by TCRdb to between 2020 and 2021). Receptors were amplified or captured by the immunoSEQ multiplex PCR assay. This is the immuneACCESS table as TCRdb keeps it, with only in-frame sequences that have V and J called. A part of the clones is gone; compared with another copy, unresolved V genes explain less than half, and the rest is unexplained. This sample has 25,000 to 35,000 clones in its table, and approximately 90% of those were observed once. Together, the top ten hold approximately 9.6% of the sample. Sequenced input: peripheral blood. The receptors were sampled from a human donor with active COVID-19. The donor label of this sample is uncertain.

The J gene is TRBJ2-7, the V gene TRBV6-5; 12 bases map to TRBD2. CDR3 length: 14 residues. V shed 6 bases and J 3 bases; nucleotides not matched to a gene: 3. Per germline, CDR1 MNHEY and CDR2 SVGAGI. The CDR3 bases are TGTGCCAGCAGCCGGGGACTAGCGGGCTACGAGCAGTACTTC. Translated, it gives CASSRGLAGYEQYF.

This clone was counted between two and nine times. V usage is TRBV12-3 or TRBV12-4 and J usage is TRBJ1-4, with no clear D. V gave up 2 bases and J gave up 6 bases, with 7 bases separating them. This CDR3 is 13 amino acids long. Here the CDR3 reads CASSLRIDEKLFF. The CDR3 DNA reads as TGTGCCAGCAGTTTACGTATAGATGAAAAACTGTTTTTT.